This T cell receptor (beta chain) was recovered during a study of long-term antiretroviral therapy in people with HIV (dated by TCRdb to about 2022). Concerning the study at large: The earliest samples were collected approximately a decade before the 2015 WHO recommendation for immediate ART, a period when ART was typically delayed until CD4 counts fell. The cohort contributed about 200 cryopreserved PBMC samples from 25 to 35 adults with confirmed HIV infection, collected serially over a mean of about six years (range 1-12). Whether ART initiation and durable HIV suppression were associated with changes in peripheral blood TRB repertoire composition and diversity was tested in a retrospective serial study. No cross-contamination during QIAcube processing was seen in test extractions of a monoclonal T-cell line run alongside approximately 36 polyclonal samples. Of the roughly 31 participants with HIV, about twelve were female.

The research as a whole found: The samples were dated from about 2003 to 2018, and the ART regimens that were used may be less effective than current ART regimens. Starting ART was linked to a significant rise in TRB diversity, yet even after long-term ART the diversity remained significantly lower than in transplant donor controls. Inferences about post-ART repertoire changes were limited because no data were available on ART adherence, viral resistance or therapy changes. Expanded TRB clones identified before ART initiation dominated the repertoire across all time points, though the dominance fluctuated and decreased in many PLHIV after ART. Because cell numbers in pre-ART samples were limited, unsorted PBMC were profiled instead of sorted CD4+ and CD8+ T cells. CDR3 length ranges in HIV repertoires were narrower than in controls, and network structure suggested an antigen-experienced repertoire with only a slight naive shift after ART. Because PBMC availability was limited, only the TCR beta chain was sequenced, with no alpha chain pairing.

The immunoSEQ hsTCRB v3.0 assay was used at survey level resolution for TRB variable region sequencing. A depth of roughly 35,000-55,000 T-cell genomes per sample was targeted for TRB sequencing. An Illumina MiSeq with a v3 150-cycle kit was used to sequence the pooled TRB libraries. As for the authors' bioinformatics: Analysis of repertoires was carried out in R inside a reproducible Nextflow workflow spanning QC, data transformation and analysis. LymphoSeq2, an R package for exploring AIRR-Seq data, was used to implement the custom analyses. A handful of samples yielding fewer than 5000 total TRB sequences were excluded, leaving 150 to 200 analyzed HIV repertoires. Among the approximately 190 retained HIV repertoires, 55 to 60 were collected before ART initiation and 120 to 130 after ART initiation. Each repertoire was downsampled to 5000 TRB nucleotide sequences, and summary statistics were averaged across 100 downsampling iterations. TRB sequences were retained for analysis only if CDR3 regions of at least seven amino acids were present. A Shannon entropy-derived clonality score and the Gini coefficient were used to measure diversity. In the repertoire networks, any two of the top 5000 CDR3 amino acid sequences were connected whenever the two sequences differed by an edit distance of one. For TRB CDR3 amino acid sequences, antigen specificity groups and MHC restriction were predicted with GLIPH2. CDR3 amino acid sequences were matched against VDJdb and McPAS-TCR to flag known CMV, EBV, HIV or tissue antigen associations. Pre-ART, post-ART and control groups were compared with Wilcoxon signed-rank tests and Holm-Bonferroni correction. As stored in TCRdb, this immuneACCESS dataset retains in-frame rearrangements with V and J assigned. A fraction of the clones does not appear; measured against another copy, unresolved V genes explain less than half of the discrepancy, and the remainder lacks a known reason. That table gives V, J and clone size, and the DNA gave D and trimming. The sample data list about 35,000 clones, and approximately 74% of these were observed just once. The top ten clones comprise 3% to 3.5% of the sample.

To be included, a participant needed at least one PBMC sample from before ART initiation plus at least two post-ART samples. Every participant with HIV received treatment in the United States of America. Before DNA extraction, cryopreserved samples of about 0.95-10 million PBMC were thawed and then washed. At the time of the earliest PBMC sample, participants with HIV were aged between roughly 20 and 60 years. Per participant, PBMC samples came from 1-4 timepoints prior to ART initiation and 2-8 timepoints following ART initiation, for a median of 7 samples. Serial HIV viral load, CD4+ T-cell count, ART history and demographic data were obtained for every participant. Genomic DNA was extracted from unsorted PBMC with a Qiagen kit on a QIAcube, processed in batches of 12 samples. This clone has more than one count but fewer than ten. Its antigen is currently not known. The input lacks base qualities; no much larger clone sits a single base away.

This specimen was unsorted PBMCs, taken 3 years after starting antiretroviral therapy. This clonotype was sampled from a man between 45 and 60 years old with HIV.

The bases read TGCGCCAGCAGCTTGGAGGGCGGATCCTACGAGCAGTACTTC. This translates into CASSLEGGSYEQYF. In this chain, TRBV5-1 is recombined with TRBJ2-7; there is no confident call for the D gene. Inclusive of the bounding cysteine and phenylalanine, the CDR3 is 14 residues long. Only the CDR3 region is kept as DNA, spanning 42 bases read in frame from base 1. V and J are truncated by 0 bases and 1 base respectively, leaving an intervening sequence of 8 bases. Taken from the germline V gene, the CDR1 and CDR2 loops are SGHRS and YFSETQ.